The 23 T cell receptor beta chains reported below all come from one sample, sequenced in a study of breast tumors, draining lymph nodes, adjacent tissues. TCRdb processed the multiplex PCR reads anew with MiXCR; each CDR3 protein has one entry. The table records some 49,000 distinct CDR3 sequences, under 25% of them present only once. The material sequenced was breast tumor tissue. The receptors originated from a female donor with breast cancer. Some clones in this sample may be carry-over from other donors' samples.

For this clonotype: This may be a read error, as it is one base from a much larger clone. This chain connects TRBV29-1 to TRBJ1-1; the D is unclear. The CDR3 runs to 11 residues. From germline, CDR1 is SQVTM and CDR2 ANQGSEA. CDR3 in amino acids: CSVAGYTETFF. CDR3 DNA sequence: TGCAGCGTCGCAGGCTACACTGAAACTTTCTTT. The entire variable domain, with the rest obtained from reference TRBV29-1 and TRBJ1-1, is as follows: SAVISQKPSRDICQRGTSLTIQCQVDSQVTMMFWYRQQPGQSLTLIATANQGSEATYESGFVIDKFPISRPNLTFSTLTVSNMSPEDSSIYLCSVAGYTETFFGQGTRLTVV.

In its sample, this clonotype was seen many times. This chain links TRBV6-1 with TRBJ2-7; D is perhaps TRBD1 (5 bases). Looked up from germline, CDR1 is MNHNS and CDR2 is SASEGT. The CDR3 runs 16 residues. V lost 6 bases to trimming and J lost 4 bases, with 22 bases between them. CDR3 bases: TGTGCCAGCAGGGCCAGGGTGTCCCGCGATTCGTACGAGCAGTACTTC. Protein product: CASRARVSRDSYEQYF.

This clonotype was observed at least ten times. The gene calls are TRBV5-1 and TRBJ2-5, with no clear D. The V and J ends lost 6 bases and 6 bases respectively, with 9 bases between them. In germline, CDR1 is SGHRS, CDR2 YFSETQ. CDR3 length: 11 residues. The chain's CDR3 is CASIGEQTQYF. CDR3 nucleotide sequence: TGCGCCAGCATCGGAGAGCAGACCCAGTACTTC.

The chain joins TRBV20-1 to TRBJ2-7; D is perhaps TRBD1 (6 bases). With 1 base removed from V and 4 bases from J, the gap between germline ends came to 11 bases. This CDR3 comprises 13 residues. Germline CDR1 reads DFQATT; CDR2 reads SNEGSKA (reference sequence). This CDR3 reads CSARAATGYEQYF. The CDR3 bases are TGCAGTGCTAGAGCCGCGACAGGTTACGAGCAGTACTTC.

CDR3 sequence (DNA): TGTGCCAGCAGCAAACTAGCGGGAGGATCTGGGGCCAACGTCCTGACTTTC. Residues: CASSKLAGGSGANVLTF. The rearrangement links TRBV3-1 to TRBJ2-6; 12 nucleotides align to TRBD2. The CDR3 runs to 17 residues. In germline, CDR1 is LGHDT, CDR2 YNNKEL (reference sequence). With 5 bases clipped from V and 1 base from J, the junction kept 3 bases outside the gene matches.

This clonotype was observed at least ten times. This rearrangement joins TRBV2 to TRBJ1-5; possible D gene TRBD1, 5 bases. V lost 8 bases and J lost 3, with 11 bases in between. The CDR3 is made up of 13 amino acids. Germline V gene data show CDR1 as SNHLY and CDR2 as FYNNEI. The CDR3 DNA sequence: TGTGCCAGCGGGGGAGGGAACAATCAGCCCCAGCATTTT. Its translation: CASGGGNNQPQHF.

This clonotype has at least ten counts. This rearrangement joins TRBV20-1 to TRBJ2-7, with 7 bases that match TRBD1. With V trimmed by 7 bases and J by 2 bases, 14 bases remained unmatched. This CDR3 contains 15 residues. Per the germline V gene, CDR1 is DFQATT and CDR2 is SNEGSKA (reference sequence). This CDR3 reads CSVIGQEIHTYEQYF. Written as DNA, the CDR3 is TGCAGTGTGATAGGACAGGAAATTCATACCTACGAGCAGTACTTC.

V usage is TRBV28 and J usage is TRBJ2-1; 8 bases line up with TRBD2. In germline, CDR1 is MDHEN, CDR2 SYDVKM. CDR3 size: 15 residues. Trimming took 5 bases from V and 2 from J; bases not matched to a gene: 5. Here the CDR3 DNA reads TGTGCCAGCAGTCCAAAGCGGGGGCCCTACAATGAGCAGTTCTTC. The encoded protein is CASSPKRGPYNEQFF. Using reference TRBV28 and TRBJ2-1 for the parts outside the CDR3, the full variable domain is DVKVTQSSRYLVKRTGEKVFLECVQDMDHENMFWYRQDPGLGLRLIYFSYDVKMKEKGDIPEGYSVSREKKERFSLILESASTNQTSMYLCASSPKRGPYNEQFFGPGTRLTVL.

Only one count was recorded for this clonotype. At one of its ends the junction is not consistent with the germline gene, which may arise from a read error. The chain employs TRBV4-1 and TRBJ2-1, with 12 bases fitting TRBD2. The CDR3 length is 17 residues. The germline V gene encodes CDR1 MGHRA and CDR2 YSYEKL. The CDR3 DNA reads TGCGCCAGCAGCCAAGAACTCCTAGCGGGAGGGGGTCGGGAGCAGCTCTTC. Translated, it gives CASSQELLAGGGREQLF.

Worth noting for this clonotype: A single base separates this from a much larger clone, so it may be a read error. Since no conserved phenylalanine or tryptophan closes the CDR3, a read error is the likely cause. CDR3 protein: CSAQDRDAQYL. The CDR3 coding sequence is TGCAGTGCTCAAGACAGGGATGCGCAGTATCTT. The V call is TRBV20-1, the J call TRBJ2-3; 7 nucleotides align to TRBD1. V shed 5 bases, J shed 10 bases, and the junction held 6 bases outside the gene matches. From germline, CDR1 is DFQATT and CDR2 SNEGSKA (reference sequence). This CDR3 is built from 11 residues.

J is TRBJ1-2 and V is TRBV6-1; possibly TRBD1 for D (5 bases). V lost 7 bases and J lost 3, with 21 bases in between. The CDR3 loop spans 16 amino acids. CDR1 MNHNS and CDR2 SASEGT come from the germline V gene. The CDR3 reads CASIAGHVGEDYGYTF. The CDR3 nucleotides are TGTGCCAGCATAGCAGGACACGTAGGGGAAGACTATGGCTACACCTTC.

Points on this clonotype: This may stem from a read error, because a much larger clone lies one nucleotide away. CDR3 DNA: TGTGCCAGTAGTACCCGGGACACCAACTATGGCTACACCTTC. It encodes CASSTRDTNYGYTF. This chain joins TRBV19 and TRBJ1-2; D perhaps matches TRBD1 (6 bases). The length of the CDR3 is 14 residues. Germline-derived CDR1 and CDR2 are LNHDA and SQIVND (reference sequence). The V gene lost 4 bases and the J gene lost 2 bases, with 11 bases spanning the gap.

The chain combines TRBV12-3 or TRBV12-4 with TRBJ2-1, with 7 bases matching TRBD1. This CDR3 spans 12 amino acids. The junction had 3 bases not matched to a gene; V was cut back by 6 bases and J by 7 bases. The CDR3 region has the DNA TGTGCCAGCAGCACGACAGGGAATGAGCAGTTCTTC. This codes for CASSTTGNEQFF.

In its sample, this clonotype was seen many times. The chain couples TRBV4-2 to TRBJ1-6; tentatively, D is TRBD1 (6 bases). Germline V gene data show CDR1 as LGHNA and CDR2 as YNFKEQ. V lost 0 bases and J lost 10, with 13 bases in between. The CDR3 consists of 15 residues. The CDR3 DNA reads TGTGCCAGCAGCCAAGATCTCGGGGGGCGGTCACCCCTCCACTTT. Encoded protein: CASSQDLGGRSPLHF.

This clonotype showed up many times. The chain links TRBV6-5 to TRBJ1-3; no clear D gene. The CDR3 runs to 11 residues. The germline CDR1 and CDR2 sequences are MNHEY and SVGAGI. With 11 bases removed from V and 5 bases from J, the gap between germline ends came to 10 bases. CDR3 sequence reads: CAAPVRNTIYF. The CDR3 DNA reads as TGTGCCGCACCCGTCAGAAACACCATATATTTT.

The V gene is TRBV10-3, the J gene TRBJ2-3; D is unclear. Per the germline V gene, CDR1 is ENHRY and CDR2 is SYGVKD. The V and J ends lost 10 bases and 0 bases respectively, with 14 bases between them. The CDR3 totals 14 residues. The DNA for the CDR3 is TGTGCCACCCAGTCATTCACTAGCACAGATACGCAGTATTTT. Encoded protein: CATQSFTSTDTQYF.

The table lists this clonotype with a few counts. V and J are TRBV7-9 and TRBJ2-5; D is unclear. This CDR3 contains 14 residues. V gave up 4 bases and J gave up 4 bases, with 13 bases separating them. Germline V CDR1 and CDR2: SEHNR, FQNEAQ (reference sequence). The CDR3 spells CASSSLLLGETQYF. The CDR3 coding sequence is TGTGCCAGCAGCTCGCTCCTCTTGGGAGAGACCCAGTACTTC.

This clonotype is medium-sized. V is TRBV7-8 and J is TRBJ2-7; D unresolved. The CDR3 sequence is 13 residues long. CDR1 is SGHVS, CDR2 FQNEAQ, per germline. The germline V and J ends were trimmed by 1 base and 4 bases, with 8 bases remaining between them. CDR3 DNA: TGTGCCAGCAGCTTAGGACTCTCGTACGAGCAGTACTTC. Translation: CASSLGLSYEQYF. The variable domain in full, with the rest retrieved from reference TRBV7-8 and TRBJ2-7, is GAGVSQSPRYKVAKRGQDVALRCDPISGHVSLFWYQQALGQGPEFLTYFQNEAQLDKSGLPSDRFFAERPEGSVSTLKIQRTQQEDSAVYLCASSLGLSYEQYFGPGTRLTVT.

This clonotype was seen ten or more times. The V and J genes are TRBV2 and TRBJ1-2; no clear D gene. This CDR3 is 12 amino acids long. Germline loops: CDR1 SNHLY, CDR2 FYNNEI. V was pared by 7 bases and J by 5 bases, with 11 bases between. CDR3 sequence: CASTTEEYGYTF. CDR3 DNA: TGTGCCAGCACCACGGAAGAGTATGGCTACACCTTC.

As to this clonotype: A read error is possible here, since a much larger clone lies one base away. The chain is built from TRBV4-1 and TRBJ2-1; 12 nucleotides match TRBD2. CDR1 is MGHRA, CDR2 YSYEKL, per germline. CDR3 length equals 17 residues. V dropped 0 bases and J dropped 6; count of bases not matched to a gene: 6. The CDR3 sequence: CASSQEALAGGCNEQFF. The DNA of the CDR3 is TGCGCCAGCAGCCAAGAGGCCCTAGCGGGAGGGTGCAATGAGCAGTTCTTC.

The sample holds many counts of this clonotype. The chain carries TRBV6-1 and TRBJ2-7; 7 nucleotides match TRBD1. Germline lookup yields CDR1 MNHNS and CDR2 SASEGT. This CDR3 region has 14 residues. Trimming removed 4 bases from V and 5 bases from J; junction bases left unmatched: 8. The CDR3 nucleotides are TGTGCCAGCAGTGCCATCCGACAGGGTCACGAGCAGTACTTC. Translation gives CASSAIRQGHEQYF.

Points on this clonotype: This could be a read error, since a much larger clone is one nucleotide away. The chain's CDR3 is CASSYRATGRENYGYTF. CDR3 nucleotides: TGTGCCAGCAGTTACAGGGCCACCGGCAGGGAAAACTATGGCTACACCTTC. The chain recombines TRBV6-5 with TRBJ1-2; the D gene is possibly TRBD1 (5 bases). CDR3 size: 17 residues. Germline V gene lookup returns CDR1 MNHEY and CDR2 SVGAGI. Deletions cut 2 bases from V and 2 bases from J, with 18 bases between.

This clonotype was seen at least ten times. This chain uses TRBV6-1 with TRBJ2-3; no clear D gene. With 2 bases removed from V and 9 bases from J, the gap between germline ends came to 21 bases. CDR3 size: 16 residues. Germline V lookup: CDR1 MNHNS, CDR2 SASEGT. CDR3 sequence: CASSEWLVAAPSTQYF. The CDR3 DNA sequence: TGTGCCAGCAGTGAATGGCTAGTAGCTGCCCCCTCCACGCAGTATTTT.